These T cell receptor beta chains were read from a single sample in a study of OX40 agonist ivuxolimab in advanced cancers. Produced via immunoSEQ multiplex PCR; TCRdb's table is partial and in-frame only. The sample includes around 15,000 clones, about three quarters of them seen just once. This sample comprised CD4+ or CD8+ T cells sorted from blood, obtained in a trial of the OX40 agonist ivuxolimab. The source of these receptors is an adult with an advanced solid tumor such as melanoma, head and neck, liver or kidney cancer. The conserved cysteine and the conserved F or W are not part of the CDR3 here.

j_gene | len | v_gene | CDR3aa
TRBJ1-1 | 12 | TRBV5-6 | ASSPQGPLTEAF
TRBJ2-4 | 10 | TRBV6-6 | ASSPVTNIQY
TRBJ2-7 | 12 | TRBV18 | ASSPGTGSNEQY
TRBJ1-1 | 14 | TRBV7-9 | ASSLATGGPNTEAF
TRBJ2-1 | 13 | TRBV7-8 | ASSLEARRTNEQF
TRBJ2-1 | 12 | TRBV27 | ASSSLGPRHEQF
TRBJ2-1 | 13 | TRBV19 | ASSMYRGVGNEQF
TRBJ1-2 | 13 | TRBV10-1 | ASVEGGAVNYGYT
TRBJ1-1 | 15 | TRBV4-3 | ASSQDWGTGMGTEAF
TRBJ2-2 | 12 | TRBV4-1 | ATRRDSNTGELF
TRBJ2-7 | 12 | TRBV5-4 | ASSLGGVGYEQY
TRBJ1-3 | 13 | TRBV7-6 | ASSLAQGSGNTIY
TRBJ2-7 | 11 | TRBV2 | ASSEVTGYEQY
TRBJ2-2 | 12 | TRBV4-2 | ASSLEQNTGELF
TRBJ2-3 | 13 | TRBV7-9 | ASSFNWGLEDTQY
TRBJ1-5 | 12 | TRBV7-8 | ASSLANGNQPQH
TRBJ1-6 | 13 | TRBV19 | ASRPSSAGGSPLH
TRBJ2-3 | 12 | TRBV7-3 | ASSSGLHPDTQY
TRBJ2-1 | 13 | TRBV28 | ASSSGLAEYNEQF
TRBJ1-2 | 11 | TRBV6-5 | ASSFGEGDGYT
TRBJ2-7 | 13 | TRBV11-2 | ASSQDSSGGYEQY
TRBJ1-1 | 14 | TRBV9 | ASSVNREAMNTEAF
TRBJ2-1 | 15 | TRBV4-3 | ASSQDPTGLSYNEQF
TRBJ2-5 | 12 | TRBV7-2 | ASSSFSYQETQY
TRBJ1-1 | 10 | TRBV7-9 | ASSLGGQEAF
TRBJ2-5 | 15 | TRBV7-2 | ASSLRDFPWEGETQY
TRBJ2-5 | 15 | TRBV28 | ASSTGRSGGYQETQY
TRBJ2-3 | 15 | TRBV2 | ASLKRVGGRATDTQY
TRBJ1-5 | 11 | TRBV19 | ASSRDLNQPQH
TRBJ2-7 | 12 | TRBV9 | ASSAGSASYEQY
TRBJ2-2 | 12 | TRBV7-8 | ASSLGGRTGELF
TRBJ1-4 | 12 | TRBV27 | ASSLGRGHAILF
TRBJ2-7 | 14 | TRBV7-7 | ASSLGAGTGFHEQY
TRBJ2-1 | 9 | TRBV7-2 | ASSPSIEQF
TRBJ2-7 | 13 | TRBV5-1 | ASSLDRGLTYEQY
TRBJ2-3 | 14 | TRBV4-1 | ASSHYLAGAADTQY
TRBJ2-7 | 13 | TRBV7-3 | ASSQGVQTGYEQY
TRBJ2-7 | 14 | TRBV19 | ASSPSLKGAYYEQY
TRBJ2-7 | 15 | TRBV2 | ASSSRTGEALPYEQY
TRBJ2-1 | 10 | TRBV11-2 | ASSFEYNEQF